This T cell receptor beta chain was recovered during a study of cytomegalovirus exposure and HLA in healthy donors. Study-level results: In a later analysis, at a false discovery rate of 0.05, under 20,000 TCR beta sequences matched HLA alleles. Later analysis showed TCR association rates varying by HLA locus, highest for DRB1 and lowest for HLA-C.

This clone showed up just once. Its cognate antigen is unknown. Trimming cost V 2 bases and J 2 bases, with 14 bases left between them. In germline, CDR1 is MNHEY, CDR2 SMNVEV (reference sequence). This CDR3 contains 16 residues. PCR primers comprised 60 Vbeta and 13 Jbeta primers. Using immunoSEQ multiplex PCR, the repertoire was profiled, and TCRdb retains in-frame clones only, with some absent. The data show some 59,000 clones, approximately 82% seen once. The sequence was obtained from a woman aged 18-30 years in good health and CMV-seronegative. The V call is TRBV27, the J call TRBJ2-3; D perhaps matches TRBD2 (6 bases). Sequenced material: PBMCs. CDR3: CASSLVGTLFTDTQYF. CDR3 bases: TGTGCCAGCAGTTTAGTTGGGACTCTCTTCACAGATACGCAGTATTTT.